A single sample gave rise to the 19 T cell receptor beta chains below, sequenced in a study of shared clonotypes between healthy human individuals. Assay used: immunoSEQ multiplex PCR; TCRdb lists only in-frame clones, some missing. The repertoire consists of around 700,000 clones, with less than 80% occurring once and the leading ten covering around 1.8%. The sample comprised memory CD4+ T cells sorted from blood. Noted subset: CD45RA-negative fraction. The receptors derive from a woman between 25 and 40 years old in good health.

The CDR3 DNA reads as TGTGCCAGTAGTAATAGCAGGAACACTGAAGCTTTCTTT. Amino acid sequence: CASSNSRNTEAFF. This chain links TRBV19 with TRBJ1-1; D unclear. The length of the CDR3 is 13 residues. CDR1 is LNHDA and CDR2 is SQIVND in the germline V gene (reference sequence). The V gene lost 4 bases and the J gene lost 1 base, with 7 bases spanning the gap.

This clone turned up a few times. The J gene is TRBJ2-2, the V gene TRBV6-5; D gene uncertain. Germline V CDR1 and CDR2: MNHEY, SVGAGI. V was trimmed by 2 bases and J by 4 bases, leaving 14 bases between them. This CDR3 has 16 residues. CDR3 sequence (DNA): TGTGCCAGCAGTTACCGGCAACTCTCCCGCACCGGGGAGCTGTTTTTT. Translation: CASSYRQLSRTGELFF.

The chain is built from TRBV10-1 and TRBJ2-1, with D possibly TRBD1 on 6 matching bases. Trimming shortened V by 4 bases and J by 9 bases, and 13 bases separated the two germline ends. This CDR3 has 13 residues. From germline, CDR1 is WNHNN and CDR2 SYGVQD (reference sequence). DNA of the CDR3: TGCGCCAGCAGTGCGAACAGGGTCGGTGAGCAGTTCTTC. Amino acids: CASSANRVGEQFF.

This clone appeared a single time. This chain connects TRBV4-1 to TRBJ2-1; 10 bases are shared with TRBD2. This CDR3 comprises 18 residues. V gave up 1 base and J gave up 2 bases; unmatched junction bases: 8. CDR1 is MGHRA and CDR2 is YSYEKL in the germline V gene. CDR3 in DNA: TGCGCCAGCAGCCAAGCGGCGACTAGCGGGCCGCCCTACAATGAGCAGTTCTTC. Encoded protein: CASSQAATSGPPYNEQFF.

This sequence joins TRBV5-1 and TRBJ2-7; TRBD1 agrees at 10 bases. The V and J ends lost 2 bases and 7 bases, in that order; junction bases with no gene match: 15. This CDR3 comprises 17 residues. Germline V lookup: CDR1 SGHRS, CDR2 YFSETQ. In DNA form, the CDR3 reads TGCGCCAGCAGCTTTTCCGGGACAGGGGCCCCCTCCTTGGAGCAGTACTTC. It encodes CASSFSGTGAPSLEQYF.

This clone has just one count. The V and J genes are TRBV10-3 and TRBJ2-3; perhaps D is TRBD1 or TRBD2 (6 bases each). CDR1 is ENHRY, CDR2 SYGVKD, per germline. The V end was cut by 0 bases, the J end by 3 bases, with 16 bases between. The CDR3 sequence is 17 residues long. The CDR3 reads CAISESGPGAKTDTQYF. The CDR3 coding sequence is TGTGCCATCAGTGAGTCGGGGCCGGGGGCGAAGACAGATACGCAGTATTTT.

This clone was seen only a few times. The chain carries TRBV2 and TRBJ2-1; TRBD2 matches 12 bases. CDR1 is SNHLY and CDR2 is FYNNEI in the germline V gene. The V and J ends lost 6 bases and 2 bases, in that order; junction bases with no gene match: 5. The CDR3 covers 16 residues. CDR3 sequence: CASRGTSGLAYNEQFF. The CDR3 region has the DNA TGTGCCAGCAGGGGGACTAGCGGGCTGGCCTACAATGAGCAGTTCTTC.

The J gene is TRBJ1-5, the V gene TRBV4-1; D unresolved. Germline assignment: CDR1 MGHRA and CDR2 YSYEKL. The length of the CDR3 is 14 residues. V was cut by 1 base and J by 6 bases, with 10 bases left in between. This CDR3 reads CASSQGTWGQPQHF. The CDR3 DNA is TGCGCCAGCAGCCAAGGGACTTGGGGTCAGCCCCAGCATTTT.

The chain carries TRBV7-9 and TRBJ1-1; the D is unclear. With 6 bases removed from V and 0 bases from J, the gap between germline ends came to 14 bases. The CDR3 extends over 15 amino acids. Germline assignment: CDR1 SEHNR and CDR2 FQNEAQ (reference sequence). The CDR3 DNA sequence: TGTGCCAGCAGAACAAAACAGAATTTGAACACTGAAGCTTTCTTT. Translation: CASRTKQNLNTEAFF.

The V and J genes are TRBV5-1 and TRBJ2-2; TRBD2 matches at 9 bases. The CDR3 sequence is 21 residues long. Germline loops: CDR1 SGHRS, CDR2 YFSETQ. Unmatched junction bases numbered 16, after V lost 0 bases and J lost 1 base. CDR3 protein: CASSLDIWDYEREENTGELFF. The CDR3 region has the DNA TGCGCCAGCAGCTTGGATATCTGGGATTATGAGCGGGAGGAGAACACCGGGGAGCTGTTTTTT.

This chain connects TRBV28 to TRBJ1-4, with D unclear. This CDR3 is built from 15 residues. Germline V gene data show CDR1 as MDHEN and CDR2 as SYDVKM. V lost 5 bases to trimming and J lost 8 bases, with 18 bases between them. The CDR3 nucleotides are TGTGCCAGCAGTCGAAAGCGGGCAGGTGGGGAAAAACTGTTTTTT. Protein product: CASSRKRAGGEKLFF.

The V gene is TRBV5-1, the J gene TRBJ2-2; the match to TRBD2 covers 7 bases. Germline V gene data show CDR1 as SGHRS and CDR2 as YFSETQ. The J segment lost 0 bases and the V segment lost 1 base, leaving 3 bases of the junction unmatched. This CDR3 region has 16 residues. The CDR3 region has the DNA TGCGCCAGCAGCTTGACCGGGACTACGAACACCGGGGAGCTGTTTTTT. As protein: CASSLTGTTNTGELFF.

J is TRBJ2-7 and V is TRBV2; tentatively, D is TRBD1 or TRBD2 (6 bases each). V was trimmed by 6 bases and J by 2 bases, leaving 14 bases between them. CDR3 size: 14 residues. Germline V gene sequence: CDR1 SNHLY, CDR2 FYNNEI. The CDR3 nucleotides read TGTGCCAGCAGACCCTTGGAGGGGGCCTACGAGCAGTACTTC. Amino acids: CASRPLEGAYEQYF.

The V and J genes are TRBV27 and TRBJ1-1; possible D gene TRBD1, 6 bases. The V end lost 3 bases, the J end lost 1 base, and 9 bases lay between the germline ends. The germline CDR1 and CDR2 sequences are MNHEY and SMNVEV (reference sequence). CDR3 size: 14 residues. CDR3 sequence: CASSLGHTNTEAFF. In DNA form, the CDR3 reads TGTGCCAGCAGTTTGGGACATACGAACACTGAAGCTTTCTTT.

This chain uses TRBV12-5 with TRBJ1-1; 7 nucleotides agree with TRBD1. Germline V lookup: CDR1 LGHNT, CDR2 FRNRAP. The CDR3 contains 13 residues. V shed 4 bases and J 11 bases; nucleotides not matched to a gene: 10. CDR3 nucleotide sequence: TGTGCTAGTGGTTCGGACAGGCTACCGGGGGCTTTCTTT. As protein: CASGSDRLPGAFF.

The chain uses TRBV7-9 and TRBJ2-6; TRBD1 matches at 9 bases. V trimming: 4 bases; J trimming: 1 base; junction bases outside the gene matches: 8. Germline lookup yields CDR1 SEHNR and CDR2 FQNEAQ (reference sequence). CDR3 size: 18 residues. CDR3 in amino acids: CASSSWGQGASGANVLTF. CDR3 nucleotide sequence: TGTGCCAGCAGCTCCTGGGGACAGGGCGCTTCTGGGGCCAACGTCCTGACTTTC.

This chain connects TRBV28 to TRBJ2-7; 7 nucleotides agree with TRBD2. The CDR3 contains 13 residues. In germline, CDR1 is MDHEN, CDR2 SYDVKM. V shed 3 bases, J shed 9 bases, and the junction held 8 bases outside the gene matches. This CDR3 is CASSFSGGSVQYF. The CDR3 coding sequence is TGTGCCAGCAGTTTTTCGGGAGGTTCCGTGCAGTACTTC.

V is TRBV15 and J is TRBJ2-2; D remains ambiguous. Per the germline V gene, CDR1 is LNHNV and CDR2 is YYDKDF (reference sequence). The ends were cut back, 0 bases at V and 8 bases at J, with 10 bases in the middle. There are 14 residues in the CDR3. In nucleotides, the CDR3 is TGTGCCACCAGCAGAGATACGACTGGGGGGGAGCTGTTTTTT. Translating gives CATSRDTTGGELFF.

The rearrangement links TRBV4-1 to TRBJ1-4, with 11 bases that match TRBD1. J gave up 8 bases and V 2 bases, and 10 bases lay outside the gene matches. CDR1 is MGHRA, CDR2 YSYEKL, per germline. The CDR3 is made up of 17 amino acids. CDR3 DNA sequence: TGCGCCAGCAGCCAAAGCCGGGACAGGGGGATTTGGGAAAAACTGTTTTTT. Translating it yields CASSQSRDRGIWEKLFF.